This is a list of T cell receptor beta chains from one sample in a study of cytomegalovirus exposure and HLA in healthy donors. Libraries were prepared by immunoSEQ multiplex PCR; TCRdb keeps only in-frame clonotypes and omits some of them. Its listing shows over 75,000 clones. The specimen sequenced was PBMCs. The receptors originated from a man in his forties or fifties in good health and CMV-seronegative. Both conserved end residues are part of each CDR3. D genes are given only for firm matches.

v_gene: TRBV27; d_gene: -; j_gene: TRBJ2-5; CDR3nt: TGTGCCAGCAGTTTACGGAGCGGAGAGACCCAGTACTTC; CDR3aa: CASSLRSGETQYF
v_gene: TRBV5-4; d_gene: TRBD2; j_gene: TRBJ2-7; CDR3nt: TGTGCCAGCAGCTTTACGGGACTAGACGAGCAGTACTTC; CDR3aa: CASSFTGLDEQYF
v_gene: TRBV30; d_gene: TRBD1; j_gene: TRBJ1-4; CDR3nt: TGTGCCTGGAGTCGGGACAGCAGTGAAAAACTGTTTTTT; CDR3aa: CAWSRDSSEKLFF
v_gene: TRBV5-1; d_gene: TRBD1; j_gene: TRBJ1-2; CDR3nt: TGCGCCAGCAGCTTAAACCGGGACAGCTCGAATTATGGCTACACCTTC; CDR3aa: CASSLNRDSSNYGYTF
v_gene: TRBV6-5; d_gene: TRBD1; j_gene: TRBJ2-3; CDR3nt: TGTGCCAGCATGCGACAGGGGGTTGCAGATACGCAGTATTTT; CDR3aa: CASMRQGVADTQYF
v_gene: TRBV27; d_gene: TRBD2; j_gene: TRBJ2-7; CDR3nt: TGTGCCAGCAGTTTGGGAGGGAACTACGAGCAGTACTTC; CDR3aa: CASSLGGNYEQYF
v_gene: TRBV28; d_gene: TRBD1; j_gene: TRBJ1-5; CDR3nt: TGTGCCAGCAGTCCCTCGGGCAGGGGGGTTTCTCGACAGCCCCAGCATTTT; CDR3aa: CASSPSGRGVSRQPQHF
v_gene: TRBV10-3; d_gene: TRBD1; j_gene: TRBJ1-1; CDR3nt: TGTGCCATCAGTACAAGGACAGGGATGAACACTGAAGCTTTCTTT; CDR3aa: CAISTRTGMNTEAFF
v_gene: TRBV9; d_gene: TRBD1; j_gene: TRBJ1-2; CDR3nt: TGTGCCAGCAGTCGACAGGGGGCCGGTGGCTACACCTTC; CDR3aa: CASSRQGAGGYTF
v_gene: TRBV7-8; d_gene: -; j_gene: TRBJ1-1; CDR3nt: TGTGCCAGCAGTTTACAGGGTTGGGACACTGAAGCTTTCTTT; CDR3aa: CASSLQGWDTEAFF
v_gene: TRBV9; d_gene: -; j_gene: TRBJ1-2; CDR3nt: TGTGCCAGCAGCGTAAGGAGGGCAGTATGTGGCTACACCTTC; CDR3aa: CASSVRRAVCGYTF
v_gene: TRBV7-8; d_gene: -; j_gene: TRBJ2-7; CDR3nt: TGTGCCAGCAGCTTCGGGTACACTTCCTACGAGCAGTACTTC; CDR3aa: CASSFGYTSYEQYF
v_gene: TRBV5-1; d_gene: -; j_gene: TRBJ1-1; CDR3nt: TGCGCCAGCAGCTTGGGGCAGTCTGATGTCGCTTTCTTT; CDR3aa: CASSLGQSDVAFF
v_gene: TRBV7-3; d_gene: TRBD1; j_gene: TRBJ2-4; CDR3nt: TGTGCCAGCAGCTCCAATTTGGACAGGAGCATTCAGTACTTC; CDR3aa: CASSSNLDRSIQYF
v_gene: TRBV27; d_gene: -; j_gene: TRBJ2-1; CDR3nt: TGTGCCAGCAGTTTAGTCCCACAGGGAGCAGGCTCCTACAATGAGCAGTTCTTC; CDR3aa: CASSLVPQGAGSYNEQFF
v_gene: TRBV5-4; d_gene: TRBD1; j_gene: TRBJ2-5; CDR3nt: TGTGCCAGCAGCTTTGACAGGGAAGAGACCCAGTACTTC; CDR3aa: CASSFDREETQYF
v_gene: TRBV28; d_gene: -; j_gene: TRBJ1-2; CDR3nt: TGTGCCAGCAGTCGACAGGTATATGGCTACACCTTC; CDR3aa: CASSRQVYGYTF
v_gene: TRBV5-4; d_gene: -; j_gene: TRBJ1-2; CDR3nt: TGTGCCAGCAGCCAGGGCGGATGGGCCACAAGCTATGGCTACACCTTC; CDR3aa: CASSQGGWATSYGYTF
v_gene: TRBV19; d_gene: -; j_gene: TRBJ1-1; CDR3nt: TGTGCCAGTAGCGAATCCGGGACAAAATATGAAGCTTTCTTT; CDR3aa: CASSESGTKYEAFF
v_gene: TRBV7-6; d_gene: TRBD1; j_gene: TRBJ1-4; CDR3nt: TGTGCCAGCAGCTCAACGGGACAGGCTAATGAAAAACTGTTTTTT; CDR3aa: CASSSTGQANEKLFF
v_gene: TRBV7-9; d_gene: -; j_gene: TRBJ1-2; CDR3nt: TGTGCCAGCAGCGCTAACGTGGGGGGCTATGGCTACACCTTC; CDR3aa: CASSANVGGYGYTF
v_gene: TRBV1; d_gene: -; j_gene: TRBJ2-2; CDR3nt: TGCACCAGCAGCCAAGAGATCGGAGCGCCTAGCGGGCCACCGAACACCGGGGAGCTGTTTTTT; CDR3aa: CTSSQEIGAPSGPPNTGELFF
v_gene: TRBV28; d_gene: -; j_gene: TRBJ2-7; CDR3nt: TGTGCCAGCAGTTTATTTTCAGGGTCCTCCTACGAGCAGTACTTC; CDR3aa: CASSLFSGSSYEQYF
v_gene: TRBV14; d_gene: -; j_gene: TRBJ2-7; CDR3nt: TGTGCCAGCAGTGTCAGATACTCCTACGAGCAGTACTTC; CDR3aa: CASSVRYSYEQYF
v_gene: TRBV6-4; d_gene: TRBD1; j_gene: TRBJ1-2; CDR3nt: TGTGCCAGCAGTGAAGGTCCAGGGGGCTATGGCTACACCTTC; CDR3aa: CASSEGPGGYGYTF
v_gene: TRBV6-5; d_gene: -; j_gene: TRBJ2-4; CDR3nt: TGTGCCAGCAGTTACTCCATAGGGGTCGCCAAAAACATTCAGTACTTC; CDR3aa: CASSYSIGVAKNIQYF
v_gene: TRBV6-1; d_gene: TRBD1; j_gene: TRBJ1-2; CDR3nt: TGTGCCAGCAGTGAGGGGACAGGGCCTAACTATGGCTACACCTTC; CDR3aa: CASSEGTGPNYGYTF
v_gene: TRBV9; d_gene: -; j_gene: TRBJ2-3; CDR3nt: TGTGCCAGCAGCGCCCTTCAGGGCTTCGAATGGGATACGCAGTATTTT; CDR3aa: CASSALQGFEWDTQYF
v_gene: TRBV7-8; d_gene: -; j_gene: TRBJ1-4; CDR3nt: TGTGCCAGCAGCCCGCTGAGACAGGCGACTAATGAAAAACTGTTTTTT; CDR3aa: CASSPLRQATNEKLFF
v_gene: TRBV7-2; d_gene: -; j_gene: TRBJ2-2; CDR3nt: TGTGCCAGCAGCTTATCTAGTCGGGGGATCACCGGGGAGCTGTTTTTT; CDR3aa: CASSLSSRGITGELFF
v_gene: TRBV5-1; d_gene: -; j_gene: TRBJ2-2; CDR3nt: TGCGCCAGCCGGACACTCAACACCGGGGAGCTGTTTTTT; CDR3aa: CASRTLNTGELFF
v_gene: TRBV28; d_gene: -; j_gene: TRBJ1-1; CDR3nt: TGTGCCAGCAGTCCCGGTGACAGAATCGTGTCCACTGAAGCTTTCTTT; CDR3aa: CASSPGDRIVSTEAFF
v_gene: TRBV7-9; d_gene: -; j_gene: TRBJ1-2; CDR3nt: TGTGCCAGCAGCTTAGTTACAGCTAACTATGGCTACACCTTC; CDR3aa: CASSLVTANYGYTF
v_gene: TRBV10-2; d_gene: TRBD1; j_gene: TRBJ1-6; CDR3nt: TGCGCCAGCAAGTATGACAGGGTAAATTCACCCCTCCACTTT; CDR3aa: CASKYDRVNSPLHF
v_gene: TRBV7-3; d_gene: TRBD2; j_gene: TRBJ2-1; CDR3nt: TGTGCCAGCAGCTTATCCCGGACTAGCGGCAATGAGCAGTTCTTC; CDR3aa: CASSLSRTSGNEQFF
v_gene: TRBV19; d_gene: -; j_gene: TRBJ1-5; CDR3nt: TGTGCCAGTAGTATGTCCGACTGGCCCCAGCATTTT; CDR3aa: CASSMSDWPQHF
v_gene: TRBV7-9; d_gene: TRBD1; j_gene: TRBJ2-5; CDR3nt: TGTGCCACCTCAGTCCGGGACAGCAAAGAGCGAGAACTACAAGAGACCCAGTACTTC; CDR3aa: CATSVRDSKERELQETQYF
v_gene: TRBV18; d_gene: -; j_gene: TRBJ1-5; CDR3nt: TGTGCCAGCTCACCGAATGTGAGAGGAGTCGGCAATCAGCCCCAGCATTTT; CDR3aa: CASSPNVRGVGNQPQHF
v_gene: TRBV10-3; d_gene: TRBD2; j_gene: TRBJ2-1; CDR3nt: TGTGCCATCAGTGAGGAGCGGGGGGCTTACAATGAGCAGTTCTTC; CDR3aa: CAISEERGAYNEQFF
v_gene: TRBV2; d_gene: TRBD1; j_gene: TRBJ1-1; CDR3nt: TGTGCCAGCAGTAGGACAGGGAGGAACACTGAAGCTTTCTTT; CDR3aa: CASSRTGRNTEAFF
v_gene: TRBV7-3; d_gene: TRBD2; j_gene: TRBJ2-1; CDR3nt: TGTGCCAGCAGCTTAAGACATTCCGGGACTACCATAAATGAGCAGTTCTTC; CDR3aa: CASSLRHSGTTINEQFF